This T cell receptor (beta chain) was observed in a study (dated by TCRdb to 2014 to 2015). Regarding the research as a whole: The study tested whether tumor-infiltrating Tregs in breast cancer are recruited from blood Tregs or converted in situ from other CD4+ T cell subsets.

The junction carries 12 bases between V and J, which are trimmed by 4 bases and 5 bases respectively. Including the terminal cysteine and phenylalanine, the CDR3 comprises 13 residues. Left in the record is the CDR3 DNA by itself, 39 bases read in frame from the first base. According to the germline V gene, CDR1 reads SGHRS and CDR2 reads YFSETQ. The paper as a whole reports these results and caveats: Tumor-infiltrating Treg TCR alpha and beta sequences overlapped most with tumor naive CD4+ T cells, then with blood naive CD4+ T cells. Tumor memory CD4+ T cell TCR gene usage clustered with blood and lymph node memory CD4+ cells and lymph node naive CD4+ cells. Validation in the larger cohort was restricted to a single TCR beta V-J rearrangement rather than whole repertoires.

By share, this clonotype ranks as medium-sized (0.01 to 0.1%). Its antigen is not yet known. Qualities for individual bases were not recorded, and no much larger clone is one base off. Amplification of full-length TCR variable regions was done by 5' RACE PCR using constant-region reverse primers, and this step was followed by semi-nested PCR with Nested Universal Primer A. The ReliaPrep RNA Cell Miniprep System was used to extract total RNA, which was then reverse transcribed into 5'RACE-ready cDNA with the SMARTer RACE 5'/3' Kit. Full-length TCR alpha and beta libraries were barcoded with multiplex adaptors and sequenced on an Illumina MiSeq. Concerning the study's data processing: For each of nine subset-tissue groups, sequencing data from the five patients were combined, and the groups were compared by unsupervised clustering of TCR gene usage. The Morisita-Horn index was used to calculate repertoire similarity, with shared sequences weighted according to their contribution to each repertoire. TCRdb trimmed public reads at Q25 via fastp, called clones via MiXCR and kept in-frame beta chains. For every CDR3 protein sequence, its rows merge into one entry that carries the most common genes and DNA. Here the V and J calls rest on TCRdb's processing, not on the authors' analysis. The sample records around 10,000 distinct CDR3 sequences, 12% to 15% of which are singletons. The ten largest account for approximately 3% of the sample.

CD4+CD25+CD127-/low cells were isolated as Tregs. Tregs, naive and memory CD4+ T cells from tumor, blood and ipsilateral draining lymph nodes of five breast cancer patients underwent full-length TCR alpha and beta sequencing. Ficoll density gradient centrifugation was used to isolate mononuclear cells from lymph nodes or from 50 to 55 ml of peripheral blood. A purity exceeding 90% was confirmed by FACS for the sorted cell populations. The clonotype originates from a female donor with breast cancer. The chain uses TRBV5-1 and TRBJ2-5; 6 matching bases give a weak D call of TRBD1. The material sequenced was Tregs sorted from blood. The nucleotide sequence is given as TGCGCCAGCAGCCGACAGGTTCGGGAGACCCAGTACTTC. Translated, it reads CASSRQVRETQYF. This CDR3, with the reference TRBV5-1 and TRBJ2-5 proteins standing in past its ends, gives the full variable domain KAGVTQTPRYLIKTRGQQVTLSCSPISGHRSVSWYQQTPGQGLQFLFEYFSETQRNKGNFPGRFSGRQFSNSRSEMNVSTLELGDSALYLCASSRQVRETQYFGPGTRLLVL.